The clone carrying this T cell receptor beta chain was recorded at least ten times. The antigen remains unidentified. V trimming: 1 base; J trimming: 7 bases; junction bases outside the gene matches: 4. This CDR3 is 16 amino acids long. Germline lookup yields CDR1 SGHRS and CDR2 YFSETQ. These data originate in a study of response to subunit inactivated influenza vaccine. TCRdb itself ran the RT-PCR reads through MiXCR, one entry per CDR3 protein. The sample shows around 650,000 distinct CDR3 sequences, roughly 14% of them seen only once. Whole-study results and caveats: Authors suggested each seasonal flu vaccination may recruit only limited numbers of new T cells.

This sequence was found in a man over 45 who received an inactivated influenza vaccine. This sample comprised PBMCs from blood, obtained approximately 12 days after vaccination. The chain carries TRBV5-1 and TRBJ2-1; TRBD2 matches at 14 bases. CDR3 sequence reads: CASSLLTSGRANEQFF. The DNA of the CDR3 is TGCGCCAGCAGCTTGTTGACTAGCGGGAGGGCGAATGAGCAGTTCTTC.